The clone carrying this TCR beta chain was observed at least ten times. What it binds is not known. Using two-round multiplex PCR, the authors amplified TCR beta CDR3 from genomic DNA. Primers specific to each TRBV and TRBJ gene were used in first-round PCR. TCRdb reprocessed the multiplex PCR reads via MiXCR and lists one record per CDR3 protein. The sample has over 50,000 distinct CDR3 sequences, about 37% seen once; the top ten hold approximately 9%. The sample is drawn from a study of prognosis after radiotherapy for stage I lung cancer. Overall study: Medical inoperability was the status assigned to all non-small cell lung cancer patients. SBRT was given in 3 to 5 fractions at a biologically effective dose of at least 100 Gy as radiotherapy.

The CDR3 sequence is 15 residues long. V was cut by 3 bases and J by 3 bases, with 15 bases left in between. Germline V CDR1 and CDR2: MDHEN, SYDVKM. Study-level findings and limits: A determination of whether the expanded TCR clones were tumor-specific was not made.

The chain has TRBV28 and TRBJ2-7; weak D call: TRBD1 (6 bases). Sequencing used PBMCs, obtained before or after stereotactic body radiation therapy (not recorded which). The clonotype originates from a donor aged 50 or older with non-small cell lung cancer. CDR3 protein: CASSFWAGASYEQYF. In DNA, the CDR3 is TGTGCCAGCAGTTTTTGGGCAGGGGCCAGCTACGAGCAGTACTTC. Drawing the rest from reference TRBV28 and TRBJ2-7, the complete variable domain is DVKVTQSSRYLVKRTGEKVFLECVQDMDHENMFWYRQDPGLGLRLIYFSYDVKMKEKGDIPEGYSVSREKKERFSLILESASTNQTSMYLCASSFWAGASYEQYFGPGTRLTVT.